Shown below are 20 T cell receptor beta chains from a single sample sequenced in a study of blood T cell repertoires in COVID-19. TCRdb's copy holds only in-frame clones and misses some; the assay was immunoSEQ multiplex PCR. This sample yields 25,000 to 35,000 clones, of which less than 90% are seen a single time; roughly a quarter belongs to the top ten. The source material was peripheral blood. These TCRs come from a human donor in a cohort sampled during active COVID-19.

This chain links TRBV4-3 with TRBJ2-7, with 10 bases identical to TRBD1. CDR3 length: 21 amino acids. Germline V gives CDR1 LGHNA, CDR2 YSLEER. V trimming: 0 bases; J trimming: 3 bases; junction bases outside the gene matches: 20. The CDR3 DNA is TGCGCCAGCAGCCAAGATCTGTTTTCTGTTTTTTGGGACAGGGGTAGCTACGAGCAGTACTTC. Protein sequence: CASSQDLFSVFWDRGSYEQYF.

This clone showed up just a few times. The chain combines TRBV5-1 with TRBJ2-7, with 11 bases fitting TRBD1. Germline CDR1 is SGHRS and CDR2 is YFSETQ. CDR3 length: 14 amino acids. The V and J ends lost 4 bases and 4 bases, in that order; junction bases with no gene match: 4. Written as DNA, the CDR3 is TGCGCCAGCAGCGAACGGGACAGGGGGTACGAGCAGTACTTC. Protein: CASSERDRGYEQYF.

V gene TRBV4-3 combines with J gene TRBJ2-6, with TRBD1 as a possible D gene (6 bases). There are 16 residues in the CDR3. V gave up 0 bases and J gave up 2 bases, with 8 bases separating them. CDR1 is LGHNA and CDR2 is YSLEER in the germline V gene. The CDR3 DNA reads TGCGCCAGCAGCCAAGATTCAGGGGCTGGGGCCAACGTCCTGACTTTC. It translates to CASSQDSGAGANVLTF.

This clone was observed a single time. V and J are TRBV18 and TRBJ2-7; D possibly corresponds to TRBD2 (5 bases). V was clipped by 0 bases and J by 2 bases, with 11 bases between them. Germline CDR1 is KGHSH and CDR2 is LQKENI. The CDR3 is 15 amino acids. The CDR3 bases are TGTGCCAGCTCACCACCGGGAGACATTACCTACGAGCAGTACTTC. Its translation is CASSPPGDITYEQYF. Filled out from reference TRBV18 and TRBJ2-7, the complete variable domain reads NAGVMQNPRHLVRRRGQEARLRCSPMKGHSHVYWYRQLPEEGLKFMVYLQKENIIDESGMPKERFSAEFPKEGPSILRIQQVVRGDSAAYFCASSPPGDITYEQYFGPGTRLTVT.

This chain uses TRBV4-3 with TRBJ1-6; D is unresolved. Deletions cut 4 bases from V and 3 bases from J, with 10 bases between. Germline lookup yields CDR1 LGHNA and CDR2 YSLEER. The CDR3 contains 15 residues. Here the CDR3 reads CASSPTQNYNSPLHF. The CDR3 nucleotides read TGCGCCAGCAGCCCGACACAGAACTATAATTCACCCCTCCACTTT.

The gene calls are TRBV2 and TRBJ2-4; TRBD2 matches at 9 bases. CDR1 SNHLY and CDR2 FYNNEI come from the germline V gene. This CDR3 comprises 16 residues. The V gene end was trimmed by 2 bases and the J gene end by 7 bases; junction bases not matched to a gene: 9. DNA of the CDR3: TGTGCCAGCAGTGAATTGGGCGGGGGGGCACCCAACATTCAGTACTTC. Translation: CASSELGGGAPNIQYF.

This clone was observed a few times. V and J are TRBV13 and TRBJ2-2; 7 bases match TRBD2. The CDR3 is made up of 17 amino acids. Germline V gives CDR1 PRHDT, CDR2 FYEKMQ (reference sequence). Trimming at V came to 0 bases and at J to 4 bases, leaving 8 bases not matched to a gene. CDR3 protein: CASSLGVRLATTGELFF. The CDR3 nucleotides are TGTGCCAGCAGCTTAGGCGTACGACTAGCTACCACCGGGGAGCTGTTTTTT. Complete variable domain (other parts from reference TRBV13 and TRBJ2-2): AAGVIQSPRHLIKEKRETATLKCYPIPRHDTVYWYQQGPGQDPQFLISFYEKMQSDKGSIPDRFSAQQFSDYHSELNMSSLELGDSALYFCASSLGVRLATTGELFFGEGSRLTVL.

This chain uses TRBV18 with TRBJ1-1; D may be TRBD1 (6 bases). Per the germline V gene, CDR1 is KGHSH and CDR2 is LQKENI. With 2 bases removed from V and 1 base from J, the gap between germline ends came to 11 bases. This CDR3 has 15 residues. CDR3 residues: CASSPSQGRNTEAFF. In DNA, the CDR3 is TGTGCCAGCTCACCAAGCCAGGGGCGGAACACTGAAGCTTTCTTT.

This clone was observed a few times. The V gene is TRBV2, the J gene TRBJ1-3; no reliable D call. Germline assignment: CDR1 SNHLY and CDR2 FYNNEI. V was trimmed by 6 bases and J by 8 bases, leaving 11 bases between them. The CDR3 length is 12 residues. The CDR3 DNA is TGTGCCAGCAGGCGGGGTTTAGACACCATATATTTT. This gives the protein CASRRGLDTIYF.

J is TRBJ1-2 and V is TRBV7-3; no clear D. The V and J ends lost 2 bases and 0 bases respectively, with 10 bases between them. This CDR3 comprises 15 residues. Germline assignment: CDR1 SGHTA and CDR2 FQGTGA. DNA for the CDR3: TGTGCCAGCAGCTTAGGGGAGGGTGCTAACTATGGCTACACCTTC. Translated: CASSLGEGANYGYTF.

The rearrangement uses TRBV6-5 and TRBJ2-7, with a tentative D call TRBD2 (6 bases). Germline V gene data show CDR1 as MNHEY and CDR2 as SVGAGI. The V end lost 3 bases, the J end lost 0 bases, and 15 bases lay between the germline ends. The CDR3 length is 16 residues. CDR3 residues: CASSYGGRGSSYEQYF. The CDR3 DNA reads TGTGCCAGCAGTTATGGTGGGCGGGGAAGCTCCTACGAGCAGTACTTC.

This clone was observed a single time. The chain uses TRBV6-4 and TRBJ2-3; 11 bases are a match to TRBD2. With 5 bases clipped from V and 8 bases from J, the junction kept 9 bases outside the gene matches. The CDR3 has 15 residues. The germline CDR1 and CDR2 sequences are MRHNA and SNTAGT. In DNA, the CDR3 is TGTGCCAGCAGTTTACTAGCGGGGGCCGGGGGTACGCAGTATTTT. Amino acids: CASSLLAGAGGTQYF.

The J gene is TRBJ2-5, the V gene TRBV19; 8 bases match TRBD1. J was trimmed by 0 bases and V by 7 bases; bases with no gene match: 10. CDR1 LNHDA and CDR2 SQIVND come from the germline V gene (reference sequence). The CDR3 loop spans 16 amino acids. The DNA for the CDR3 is TGTGCCAGTACCGCGACAGGGGTTTTGTACCAAGAGACCCAGTACTTC. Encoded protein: CASTATGVLYQETQYF.

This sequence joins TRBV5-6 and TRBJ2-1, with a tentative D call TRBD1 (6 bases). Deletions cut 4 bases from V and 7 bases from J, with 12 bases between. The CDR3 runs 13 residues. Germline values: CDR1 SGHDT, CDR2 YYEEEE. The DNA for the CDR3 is TGTGCCAGCAGCCAAGGACAGAGGAATGAGCAGTTCTTC. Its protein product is CASSQGQRNEQFF.

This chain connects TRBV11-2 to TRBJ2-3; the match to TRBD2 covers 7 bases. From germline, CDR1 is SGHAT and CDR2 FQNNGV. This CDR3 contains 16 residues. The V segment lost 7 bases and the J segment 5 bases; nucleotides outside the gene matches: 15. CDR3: CASTPLWGGEIDTQYF. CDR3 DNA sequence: TGTGCCAGCACCCCTCTTTGGGGGGGGGAGATAGATACGCAGTATTTT.

The CDR3 nucleotides read TGTGCCAGCAGCTTGAGCGGGGGGGCTGGAGAGACCCAGTACTTC. The encoded protein is CASSLSGGAGETQYF. The genes are TRBV5-6 and TRBJ2-5, with TRBD2 matching 10 bases. CDR1 and CDR2 from the germline V gene are SGHDT and YYEEEE. CDR3 length equals 15 residues. The V segment lost 1 base and the J segment 4 bases; nucleotides outside the gene matches: 4.

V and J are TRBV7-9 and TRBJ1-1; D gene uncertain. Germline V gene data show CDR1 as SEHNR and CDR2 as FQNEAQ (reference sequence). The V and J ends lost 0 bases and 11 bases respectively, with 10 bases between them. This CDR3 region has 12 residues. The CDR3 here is CASSLASRGAFF. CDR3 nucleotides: TGTGCCAGCAGCTTAGCGTCGAGAGGCGCTTTCTTT.

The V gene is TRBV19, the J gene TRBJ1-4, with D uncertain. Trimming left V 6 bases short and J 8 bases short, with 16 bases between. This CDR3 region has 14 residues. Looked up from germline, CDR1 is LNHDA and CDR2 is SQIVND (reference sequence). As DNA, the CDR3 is TGTGCCAGTAGCCCTCGAGCGGACCGGGAAAAACTGTTTTTT. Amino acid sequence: CASSPRADREKLFF.

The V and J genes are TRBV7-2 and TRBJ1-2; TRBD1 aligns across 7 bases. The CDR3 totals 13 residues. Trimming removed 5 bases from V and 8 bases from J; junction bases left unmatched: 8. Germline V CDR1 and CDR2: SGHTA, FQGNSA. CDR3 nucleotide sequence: TGTGCCAGCAGCGATACAGGGGACGGGGGCTACACCTTC. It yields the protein CASSDTGDGGYTF. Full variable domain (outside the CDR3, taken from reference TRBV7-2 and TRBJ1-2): GAGVSQSPSNKVTEKGKDVELRCDPISGHTALYWYRQSLGQGLEFLIYFQGNSAPDKSGLPSDRFSAERTGGSVSTLTIQRTQQEDSAVYLCASSDTGDGGYTFGSGTRLTVV.

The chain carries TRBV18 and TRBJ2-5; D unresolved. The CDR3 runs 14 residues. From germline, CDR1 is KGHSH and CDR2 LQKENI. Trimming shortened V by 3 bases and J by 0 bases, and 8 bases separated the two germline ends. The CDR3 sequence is CASSPRRYQETQYF. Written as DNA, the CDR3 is TGTGCCAGCTCACCCCGGCGGTACCAAGAGACCCAGTACTTC.